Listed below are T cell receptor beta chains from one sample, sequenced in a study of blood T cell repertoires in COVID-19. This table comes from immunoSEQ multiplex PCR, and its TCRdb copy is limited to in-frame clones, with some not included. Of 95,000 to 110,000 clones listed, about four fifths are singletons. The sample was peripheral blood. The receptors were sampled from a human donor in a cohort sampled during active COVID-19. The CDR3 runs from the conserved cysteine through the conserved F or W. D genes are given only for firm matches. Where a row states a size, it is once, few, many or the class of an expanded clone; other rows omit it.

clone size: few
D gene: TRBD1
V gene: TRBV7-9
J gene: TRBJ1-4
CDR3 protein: CASSLGDRDNEKLFF
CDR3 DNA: TGTGCCAGCAGCTTAGGGGACAGAGATAATGAAAAACTGTTTTTT

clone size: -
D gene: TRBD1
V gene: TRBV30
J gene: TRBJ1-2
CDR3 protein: CAWSGQGALVYGYTF
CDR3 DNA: TGTGCCTGGAGTGGACAGGGGGCGCTTGTATATGGCTACACCTTC

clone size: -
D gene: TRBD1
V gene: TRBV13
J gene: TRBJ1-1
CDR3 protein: CATSRGIAEAFF
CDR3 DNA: TGTGCCACCAGCAGGGGGATCGCTGAAGCTTTCTTT

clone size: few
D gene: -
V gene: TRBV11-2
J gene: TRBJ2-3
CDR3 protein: CASSLGSGSSDTQYF
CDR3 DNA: TGTGCCAGCAGCTTAGGTAGCGGCAGCTCAGATACGCAGTATTTT

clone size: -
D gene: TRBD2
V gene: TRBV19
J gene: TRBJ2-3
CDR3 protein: CATRPGLAGAGRDTQYF
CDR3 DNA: TGTGCCACCCGCCCGGGACTAGCGGGGGCTGGGAGAGATACGCAGTATTTT

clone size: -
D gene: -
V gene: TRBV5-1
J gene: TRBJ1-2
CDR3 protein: CASSLTSGGDYGYTF
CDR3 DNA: TGCGCCAGCAGCCTCACCTCGGGGGGGGACTATGGCTACACCTTC

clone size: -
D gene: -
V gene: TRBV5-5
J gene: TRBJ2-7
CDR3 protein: CASSLGRSFYEQYF
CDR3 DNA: TGTGCCAGCAGCTTGGGAAGGAGCTTCTACGAGCAGTACTTC

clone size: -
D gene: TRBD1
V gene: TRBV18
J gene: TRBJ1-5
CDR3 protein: CASSPGQGNSNQPQHF
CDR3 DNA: TGTGCCAGCTCACCCGGACAGGGAAATAGCAATCAGCCCCAGCATTTT

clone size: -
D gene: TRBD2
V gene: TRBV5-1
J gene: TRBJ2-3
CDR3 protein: CASRIQAGGHTDTQYF
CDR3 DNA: TGCGCCAGCAGGATCCAAGCGGGGGGACACACAGATACGCAGTATTTT

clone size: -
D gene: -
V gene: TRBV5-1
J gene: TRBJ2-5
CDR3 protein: CASSLGGFPETQYF
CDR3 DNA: TGCGCCAGCAGCTTGGGGGGCTTCCCGGAGACCCAGTACTTC

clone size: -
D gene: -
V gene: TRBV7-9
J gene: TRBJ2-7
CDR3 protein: CASSLRPGLGAATYEQYF
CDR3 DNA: TGTGCCAGCAGCTTAAGGCCCGGACTGGGGGCAGCGACATACGAGCAGTACTTC

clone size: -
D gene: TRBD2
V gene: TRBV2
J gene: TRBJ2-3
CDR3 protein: CASTRGGSPDTQYF
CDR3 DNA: TGTGCCAGCACCCGGGGGGGCAGTCCAGATACGCAGTATTTT

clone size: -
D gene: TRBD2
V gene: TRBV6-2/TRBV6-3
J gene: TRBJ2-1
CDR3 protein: CASSYLGLAGVYEQFF
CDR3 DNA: TGTGCCAGCAGTTACCTCGGACTAGCGGGGGTCTATGAGCAGTTCTTC

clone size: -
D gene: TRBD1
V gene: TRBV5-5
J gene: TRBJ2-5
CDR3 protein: CASSLGTGTGNKETQYF
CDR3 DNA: TGTGCCAGCAGCTTGGGGACTGGGACAGGGAATAAAGAGACCCAGTACTTC

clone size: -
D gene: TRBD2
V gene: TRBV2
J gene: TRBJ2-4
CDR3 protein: CASILAGGRGIQYF
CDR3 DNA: TGTGCCAGCATATTAGCGGGGGGCCGGGGCATTCAGTACTTC

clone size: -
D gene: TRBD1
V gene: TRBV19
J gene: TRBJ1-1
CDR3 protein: CASSIDRVGTEAFF
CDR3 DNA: TGTGCCAGTAGTATCGACAGGGTGGGCACTGAAGCTTTCTTT

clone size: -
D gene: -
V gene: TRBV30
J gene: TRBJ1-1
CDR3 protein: CAWRRTSNTEAFF
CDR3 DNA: TGTGCCTGGAGGAGGACAAGTAACACTGAAGCTTTCTTT

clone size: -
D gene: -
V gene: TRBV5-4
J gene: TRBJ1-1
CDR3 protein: CASSLGLLNTEAFF
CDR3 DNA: TGTGCCAGCAGCTTGGGATTACTAAACACTGAAGCTTTCTTT

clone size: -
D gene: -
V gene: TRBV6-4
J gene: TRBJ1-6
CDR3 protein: CASSAIGQYSPLHF
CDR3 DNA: TGTGCCAGCAGTGCAATAGGACAGTATTCACCCCTCCACTTT

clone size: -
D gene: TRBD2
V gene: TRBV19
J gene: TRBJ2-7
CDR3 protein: CASSPAPLAGEARPYEQYF
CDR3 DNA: TGTGCCAGTAGTCCCGCCCCTCTAGCGGGGGAAGCCCGGCCCTACGAGCAGTACTTC

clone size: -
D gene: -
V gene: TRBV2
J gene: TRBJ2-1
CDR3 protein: CASTQLGGGILEQFF
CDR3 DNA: TGTGCCAGCACCCAGTTAGGGGGGGGGATTCTTGAGCAGTTCTTC

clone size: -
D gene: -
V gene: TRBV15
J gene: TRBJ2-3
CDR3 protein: CATSRDLGTDTQYF
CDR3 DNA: TGTGCCACCAGCAGAGATCTCGGCACAGATACGCAGTATTTT

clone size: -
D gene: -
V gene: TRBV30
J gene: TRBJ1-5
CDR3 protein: CAWDDRGSQPQHF
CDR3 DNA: TGTGCCTGGGACGACCGGGGAAGTCAGCCCCAGCATTTT

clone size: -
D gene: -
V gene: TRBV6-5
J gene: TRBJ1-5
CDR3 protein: CASRTSGGSQPQHF
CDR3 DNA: TGTGCCAGCAGAACCTCCGGGGGGAGCCAGCCCCAGCATTTT

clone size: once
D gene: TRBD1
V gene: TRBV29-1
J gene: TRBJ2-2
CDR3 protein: CSTRQGTYTGELFF
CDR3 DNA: TGCAGCACCCGACAGGGGACCTACACCGGGGAGCTGTTTTTT

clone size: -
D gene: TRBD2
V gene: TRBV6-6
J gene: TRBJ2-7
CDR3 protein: CASAGGLGSGEQYF
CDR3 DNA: TGTGCCAGCGCCGGGGGGTTAGGGTCCGGCGAGCAGTACTTC

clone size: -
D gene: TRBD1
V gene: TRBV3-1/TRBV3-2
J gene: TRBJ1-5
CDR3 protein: CASSRGTGFGQPQHF
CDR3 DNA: TGTGCCAGCAGCCGCGGGACAGGGTTCGGTCAGCCCCAGCATTTT

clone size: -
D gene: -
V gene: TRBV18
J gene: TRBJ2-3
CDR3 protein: CASQPGLRQDTQYF
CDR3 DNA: TGTGCCAGCCAACCAGGTTTGCGACAAGATACGCAGTATTTT

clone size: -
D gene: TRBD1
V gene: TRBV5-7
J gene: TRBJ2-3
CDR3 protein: CASRREPGQSTDTQYF
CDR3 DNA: TGTGCCAGCAGGAGGGAGCCGGGACAGAGCACAGATACGCAGTATTTT

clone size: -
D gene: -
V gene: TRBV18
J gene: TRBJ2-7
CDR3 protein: CASSPASGEQYF
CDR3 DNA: TGTGCCAGCTCACCAGCCTCGGGGGAGCAGTACTTC

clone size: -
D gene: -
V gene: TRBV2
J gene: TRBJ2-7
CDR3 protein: CASSEHLSYEQYF
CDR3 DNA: TGTGCCAGCAGTGAACATCTGAGTTACGAGCAGTACTTC

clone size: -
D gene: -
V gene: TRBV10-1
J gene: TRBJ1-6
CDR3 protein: CASSGDINSPLHF
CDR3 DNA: TGCGCCAGCAGTGGGGACATAAATTCACCCCTCCACTTT

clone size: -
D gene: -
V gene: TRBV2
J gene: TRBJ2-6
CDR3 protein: CASRAKVEANVLTF
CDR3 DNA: TGTGCCAGCAGGGCAAAAGTTGAGGCCAACGTCCTGACTTTC

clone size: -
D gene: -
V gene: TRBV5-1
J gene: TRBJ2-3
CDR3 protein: CASSFRQQSTDTQYF
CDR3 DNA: TGCGCCAGCAGCTTCCGACAGCAAAGCACAGATACGCAGTATTTT

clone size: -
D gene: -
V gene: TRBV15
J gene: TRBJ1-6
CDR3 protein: CATSRDNRLHSPLHF
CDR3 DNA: TGTGCCACCAGCAGAGATAACAGGTTACATTCACCCCTCCACTTT

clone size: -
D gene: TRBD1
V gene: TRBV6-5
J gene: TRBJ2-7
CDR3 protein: CASIRDRGMDEQYF
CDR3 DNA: TGTGCCAGCATTCGGGACAGGGGGATGGACGAGCAGTACTTC

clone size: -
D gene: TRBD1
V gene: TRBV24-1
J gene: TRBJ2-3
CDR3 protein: CATSDPRVDGTGPDTQYF
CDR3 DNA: TGTGCCACCAGTGACCCCAGGGTGGACGGGACAGGGCCAGATACGCAGTATTTT

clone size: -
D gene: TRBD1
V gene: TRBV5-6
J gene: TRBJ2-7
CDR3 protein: CASSPRQGPSYEQYF
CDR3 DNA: TGTGCCAGCAGCCCCAGACAGGGGCCATCCTACGAGCAGTACTTC

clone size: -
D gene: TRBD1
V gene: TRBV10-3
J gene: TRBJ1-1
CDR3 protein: CAISTGGSTEAFF
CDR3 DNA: TGTGCCATCAGTACAGGGGGGAGCACTGAAGCTTTCTTT

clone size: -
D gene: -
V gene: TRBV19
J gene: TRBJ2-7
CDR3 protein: CASSTQGGTYEQYF
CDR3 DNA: TGTGCCAGTAGTACCCAGGGGGGTACCTACGAGCAGTACTTC

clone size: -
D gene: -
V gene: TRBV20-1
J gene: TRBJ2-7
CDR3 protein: CSARIDSEQYF
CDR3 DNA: TGCAGTGCTAGAATTGACAGCGAGCAGTACTTC

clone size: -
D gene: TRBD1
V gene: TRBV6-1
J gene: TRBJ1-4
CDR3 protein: CASSGPPLGTGNPYGEKLFF
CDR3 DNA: TGTGCCAGCAGTGGCCCACCACTTGGGACAGGGAATCCCTATGGTGAAAAACTGTTTTTT

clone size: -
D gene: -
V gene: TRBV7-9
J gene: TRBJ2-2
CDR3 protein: CASSLVGSAAGTGELFF
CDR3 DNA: TGTGCCAGCAGCTTAGTCGGTTCTGCCGCGGGCACCGGGGAGCTGTTTTTT

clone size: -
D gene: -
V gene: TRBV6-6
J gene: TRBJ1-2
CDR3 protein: CASSYGEGSGGYTF
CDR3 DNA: TGTGCCAGCAGTTACGGGGAAGGTAGCGGAGGCTACACCTTC

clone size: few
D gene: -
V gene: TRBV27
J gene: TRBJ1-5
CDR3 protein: CASSEQTNQPQHF
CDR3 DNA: TGTGCCAGCAGTGAGCAGACTAATCAGCCCCAGCATTTT

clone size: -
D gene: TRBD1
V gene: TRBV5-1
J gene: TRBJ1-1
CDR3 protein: CATRKGGESEAFF
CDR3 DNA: TGCGCCACCCGAAAAGGGGGCGAGAGTGAAGCTTTCTTT

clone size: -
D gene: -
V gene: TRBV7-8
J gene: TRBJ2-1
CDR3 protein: CASSPAGGGAGLNEQFF
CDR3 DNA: TGTGCCAGCAGCCCCGCTGGTGGGGGGGCTGGTCTAAATGAGCAGTTCTTC

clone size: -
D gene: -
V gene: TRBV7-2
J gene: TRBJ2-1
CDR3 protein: CASSLGRISYNEQFF
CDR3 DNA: TGTGCCAGCAGCTTAGGGCGGATCTCCTACAATGAGCAGTTCTTC

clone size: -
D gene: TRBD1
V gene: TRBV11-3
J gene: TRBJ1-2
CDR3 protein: CASSSGQAGGYTF
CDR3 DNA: TGTGCCAGCAGCTCGGGACAGGCAGGAGGCTACACCTTC

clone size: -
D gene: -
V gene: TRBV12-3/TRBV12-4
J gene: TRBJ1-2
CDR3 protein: CASTSWGDYGYTF
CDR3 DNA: TGTGCCAGCACCTCTTGGGGAGACTATGGCTACACCTTC